These 18 T cell receptor beta chains originate from one sample sequenced in a study of T cells in Graves' hyperthyroidism and ophthalmopathy. The CDR3 regions of TCR beta were amplified from RNA transcripts. First-round RT-PCR of the TCR CDR3 relied on the HTBI primer set. One entry per CDR3 protein, called by TCRdb with MiXCR from the multiplex PCR reads. The sample includes about 560,000 distinct CDR3 sequences, approximately 15% seen only once; the top ten take under 20%. The sample was blood. These receptors were taken from a woman younger than 35 with Graves' hyperthyroidism.

The rearrangement links TRBV10-3 to TRBJ1-6, with D tentatively TRBD1 (6 bases). The CDR3 totals 14 residues. Germline CDR1 is ENHRY and CDR2 is SYGVKD. V was trimmed by 3 bases and J by 7 bases, leaving 10 bases between them. Here the CDR3 DNA reads TGTGCCATCAGTGACACGGGGGGCAATTCACCCCTCCACTTT. This gives the protein CAISDTGGNSPLHF.

To note about this clonotype: The junction and the germline gene differ at one end; a read error may be behind it. The chain combines TRBV5-1 with TRBJ1-1, with TRBD1 as a possible D gene (5 bases). The germline V gene encodes CDR1 SGHRS and CDR2 YFSETQ. This CDR3 contains 16 residues. The CDR3 nucleotides are TGCGCCAGCAGTCAATCATCCGGGGGGATGAACACTGAAGTTTTCTTT. Residues: CASSQSSGGMNTEVFF.

V is TRBV12-3 or TRBV12-4 and J is TRBJ2-1; perhaps TRBD2 as D (5 bases). The CDR3 has 14 residues. The V gene lost 4 bases and the J gene lost 8 bases, with 15 bases spanning the gap. This CDR3 is CASSSETIIYEQFF. CDR3 sequence (DNA): TGTGCCAGCAGTTCGGAGACTATAATATATGAGCAGTTCTTC.

This clonotype appeared a few times. The chain links TRBV20-1 to TRBJ2-2, with D uncertain. This CDR3 contains 14 residues. V lost 4 bases and J 1 base, leaving 10 bases between the germline ends. From germline, CDR1 is DFQATT and CDR2 SNEGSKA (reference sequence). The CDR3 coding sequence is TGCAGTGCTACATTGGACGGGAACACCGGGGAGCTGTTTTTT. This codes for CSATLDGNTGELFF.

The chain combines TRBV12-3 or TRBV12-4 with TRBJ2-1; 11 bases map to TRBD2. V gave up 4 bases and J gave up 4 bases; unmatched junction bases: 3. CDR3 length equals 15 residues. CDR3 region: CASSSSGRLYNEQFF. In nucleotides, the CDR3 is TGTGCCAGCAGTTCTAGCGGGAGGCTGTACAATGAGCAGTTCTTC.

There are many counts of this clonotype. The rearrangement uses TRBV5-1 and TRBJ1-2; TRBD1 matches at 7 bases. Germline V gene data show CDR1 as SGHRS and CDR2 as YFSETQ. V was pared by 5 bases and J by 3 bases, with 7 bases of the junction left unmatched. The CDR3 sequence is 14 residues long. DNA of the CDR3: TGCGCCAGCAGTACCGCCCAGGGGGACTATGGCTACACCTTC. Translating it yields CASSTAQGDYGYTF. Combining the CDR3 with reference TRBV5-1 and TRBJ1-2 gives the whole variable domain KAGVTQTPRYLIKTRGQQVTLSCSPISGHRSVSWYQQTPGQGLQFLFEYFSETQRNKGNFPGRFSGRQFSNSRSEMNVSTLELGDSALYLCASSTAQGDYGYTFGSGTRLTVV.

The chain uses TRBV24-1 and TRBJ2-1; D is possibly TRBD2 (6 bases). The assigned J gene may be wrong: the sequence end matches TRBJ2-7 better. Germline CDR1 reads KGHDR; CDR2 reads SFDVKD. The CDR3 length is 15 residues. The CDR3 spells CATSDLGDSVNEQYF. CDR3 coding DNA: TGTGCCACCAGTGATTTGGGGGACTCCGTCAATGAGCAGTACTTC.

The table lists this clonotype with many counts. V and J are TRBV7-9 and TRBJ2-3; 7 bases map to TRBD2. V lost 2 bases and J lost 4; bases outside the gene matches: 3. Germline-derived CDR1 and CDR2 are SEHNR and FQNEAQ (reference sequence). This CDR3 region has 14 residues. The CDR3 bases are TGTGCCAGCAGCTTAAGTGCGGGAGCAGATACGCAGTATTTT. It codes for CASSLSAGADTQYF.

This rearrangement joins TRBV12-3 or TRBV12-4 to TRBJ2-2, with a possible D match to TRBD1 (6 bases). V shed 6 bases and J shed 0 bases, with 17 bases lying between them. The CDR3 has 17 amino acids. The CDR3, as DNA: TGTGCCAGCAGCCGGGACAAATGGGATTCGAACACCGGGGAGCTGTTTTTT. Protein sequence: CASSRDKWDSNTGELFF.

This chain connects TRBV7-2 to TRBJ1-2, with D possibly TRBD1 on 5 matching bases. This CDR3 has 16 residues. V lost 5 bases to trimming and J lost 7 bases, with 23 bases between them. The germline gives CDR1 SGHTA, CDR2 FQGNSA. The CDR3 region is CASSLGGGGRVRGYTF. CDR3 sequence (DNA): TGTGCCAGCAGCCTTGGCGGGGGTGGGAGAGTCCGTGGCTACACCTTC. The variable domain in full, with the rest retrieved from reference TRBV7-2 and TRBJ1-2, is GAGVSQSPSNKVTEKGKDVELRCDPISGHTALYWYRQSLGQGLEFLIYFQGNSAPDKSGLPSDRFSAERTGGSVSTLTIQRTQQEDSAVYLCASSLGGGGRVRGYTFGSGTRLTVV.

This clonotype turned up a few times. A read error may account for a junction end that differs from germline. The chain employs TRBV5-6 and TRBJ1-2; 8 bases fit TRBD1. The CDR3 runs 15 residues. Germline CDR1 is SGHDT and CDR2 is YYEEEE. CDR3 nucleotide sequence: TGTACCAGCAGCCGTGTGGACAGGGAAAGATATGGCTACACCTTC. Its translation is CTSSRVDRERYGYTF.

This clonotype was counted many times. The chain combines TRBV6-2 or TRBV6-3 with TRBJ1-1, with D possibly matching TRBD1 (5 bases). Per the germline V gene, CDR1 is MNHEY and CDR2 is SVGEGT. The CDR3 loop spans 16 amino acids. V was pared by 5 bases and J by 0 bases, with 16 bases between. Here the CDR3 DNA reads TGTGCCAGCAGTCAGGGAGGTTTTGCCCTGAACACTGAAGCTTTCTTT. Translation gives CASSQGGFALNTEAFF.

This clonotype was counted many times. The chain recombines TRBV5-1 with TRBJ2-1; a weak D match, TRBD1 (6 bases). V shed 0 bases and J shed 4 bases, with 11 bases lying between them. The germline CDR1 and CDR2 sequences are SGHRS and YFSETQ. CDR3 length equals 15 residues. CDR3 in DNA: TGCGCCAGCAGCTTGGACAGGGCCGATTACAATGAGCAGTTCTTC. This translates into CASSLDRADYNEQFF.

The chain is built from TRBV29-1 and TRBJ2-3; 9 bases agree with TRBD2. The V and J ends lost 4 bases and 0 bases, in that order; junction bases with no gene match: 14. Germline V gene sequence: CDR1 SQVTM, CDR2 ANQGSEA. The CDR3 consists of 18 residues. CDR3 in amino acids: CSVALLAGDVVSTDTQYF. CDR3 DNA: TGCAGCGTTGCCCTCTTAGCGGGAGACGTGGTGAGCACAGATACGCAGTATTTT.

This clonotype showed up many times. The chain joins TRBV4-1 to TRBJ1-1; no firm D call. The CDR3 is made up of 14 amino acids. Per the germline V gene, CDR1 is MGHRA and CDR2 is YSYEKL. Trimming removed 1 base from V and 6 bases from J, with 12 bases in between. The CDR3 region is CASSQAGYKSEAFF. The CDR3 nucleotides are TGCGCCAGCAGCCAAGCGGGGTACAAGTCTGAAGCTTTCTTT.

V is TRBV27 and J is TRBJ2-5, with TRBD2 as a possible D gene (5 bases). Germline V lookup: CDR1 MNHEY, CDR2 SMNVEV (reference sequence). V was shortened by 0 bases and J by 0 bases, with 8 bases between the two germline ends. This CDR3 spans 15 amino acids. The CDR3 sequence is CASSLSRAYQETQYF. CDR3 in DNA: TGTGCCAGCAGTTTATCGAGGGCATACCAAGAGACCCAGTACTTC.

In its sample, this clonotype was seen once. V gene TRBV27 combines with J gene TRBJ2-5; TRBD1 agrees at 12 bases. CDR1 is MNHEY and CDR2 is SMNVEV in the germline V gene (reference sequence). Trimming removed 5 bases from V and 5 bases from J; junction bases left unmatched: 9. This CDR3 comprises 16 residues. Written as DNA, the CDR3 is TGTGCCAGCAGTAGGGTGGGACAGGGGGCCGGGGAGACCCAGTACTTC. Translating it yields CASSRVGQGAGETQYF.

The chain has TRBV6-2 or TRBV6-3 and TRBJ1-5; no clear D gene. There are 16 residues in the CDR3. Germline loops: CDR1 MNHEY, CDR2 SVGEGT. V lost 2 bases to trimming and J lost 1 base, with 12 bases between them. The CDR3 DNA is TGTGCCAGCAGTTACCAACGGGCCCCGAGCAATCAGCCCCAGCATTTT. Protein sequence: CASSYQRAPSNQPQHF.